Following are 8 T cell receptor beta chains from one sample sequenced in a study of T cells in women clearing cervical HPV infection. Assay used: immunoSEQ multiplex PCR; TCRdb lists only in-frame clones, some missing. The specimen's table records 30,000 to 40,000 clones. Sequencing used blood buffy coat. The receptor source for this set is a woman aged 18-69 years with a cervical HPV16 infection that either progressed to CIN3+ or cleared (not recorded which).

To note about this clone: The read ends 3 residues shy of where the CDR3 ends; the end is completed using the germline J gene. The rearrangement joins TRBV20-1 to TRBJ2-3; 9 bases line up with TRBD2. Trimming took 6 bases from V and 5 from J; bases not matched to a gene: 15. Looked up from germline, CDR1 is DFQATT and CDR2 is SNEGSKA (reference sequence). The CDR3 is made up of 16 amino acids. The CDR3 DNA, read in part, is TGCAGTGCCAAGCGAGGCCGCGGGGGGGCCGGAGATACG. It specifies CSAKRGRGGAGDT. The full CDR3 protein reads CSAKRGRGGAGDTQYF.

A note on this clone: Read data end 3 residues before the CDR3 end; the end is taken from the germline J gene. The chain combines TRBV4-1 with TRBJ1-4; D perhaps matches TRBD1 (6 bases). CDR1 is MGHRA and CDR2 is YSYEKL in the germline V gene. The CDR3 length is 17 residues. Trimming shortened V by 3 bases and J by 0 bases, and 14 bases separated the two germline ends. This CDR3 reads CASSHHRDRSTNEKLFF. The covered CDR3 bases are TGCGCCAGCAGCCACCACAGGGATCGGTCAACTAATGAAAAA.

In the case of this clone: The read ends 3 residues before the CDR3 terminus; that terminus is restored from the germline J gene. The same CDR3 arises from other DNA sequences in this sample as well. V is TRBV10-2 and J is TRBJ1-1, with D uncertain. Germline loops: CDR1 WSHSY, CDR2 SAAADI. V lost 0 bases and J 4 bases, leaving 9 bases between the germline ends. The CDR3 covers 14 residues. CDR3 sequence: CASSESTGITEAFF. CDR3 bases read: TGCGCCAGCAGTGAGTCGACGGGGATCACTGAA.

Remarks on this clone: The read terminates 3 residues ahead of where the CDR3 ends, so the germline J gene completes it. The chain carries TRBV7-2 and TRBJ2-3, with D possibly being TRBD2 (6 bases). This CDR3 comprises 15 residues. Trimming shortened V by 5 bases and J by 3 bases, and 15 bases separated the two germline ends. Germline-derived CDR1 and CDR2 are SGHTA and FQGNSA. Partial CDR3 DNA: TGTGCCAGCAGCGGCCGGGGGACGGCGACAGATACG. It is translated as CASSGRGTATDT. The full-length CDR3 reads as CASSGRGTATDTQYF.

With respect to this clone: The read falls 3 residues short of the CDR3 end, and the missing part is taken from the germline J gene. The rearrangement joins TRBV5-4 to TRBJ2-1, with 9 positions matching TRBD1. Germline values: CDR1 SGHNT, CDR2 YYREEE (reference sequence). The V gene end was trimmed by 1 base and the J gene end by 3 bases; junction bases not matched to a gene: 2. This CDR3 is built from 15 residues. The CDR3 bases that were read are TGTGCCAGCAGCTTGAGACAGGGGGGCTACAATGAG. It encodes CASSLRQGGYNE. The entire CDR3 protein reads CASSLRQGGYNEQFF.

Note on this clone: The read stops 3 residues short of the end of the CDR3; the missing end is completed from the germline J gene. The chain recombines TRBV7-2 with TRBJ1-2; perhaps TRBD1 as D (6 bases). This CDR3 comprises 15 residues. Looked up from germline, CDR1 is SGHTA and CDR2 is FQGNSA. The sequenced part of the CDR3 DNA is TGTGCCAGCAGCTTAGGAGGGGGGGGCACAGATACC. Translating it yields CASSLGGGGTDT. The CDR3, in full, reads CASSLGGGGTDTYTF.

Notes on this clone: The CDR3 is cut off 3 residues early in the read; its end comes from the germline J gene. The same CDR3 also results from other DNA sequences found in this sample. This chain connects TRBV18 to TRBJ1-2; D is ambiguous. The CDR3 length is 13 residues. The germline CDR1 and CDR2 sequences are KGHSH and LQKENI. Incomplete CDR3 DNA: TGTGCCAGCTCACCTCGGGGAACCTACGAC. Translated, it gives CASSPRGTYD. The whole CDR3 reads CASSPRGTYDYTF.

Remarks on this clone: The read falls 3 residues short of the CDR3 end, and the missing part is taken from the germline J gene. The chain couples TRBV20-1 to TRBJ2-2, with TRBD2 matching over 9 bases. This CDR3 is built from 16 residues. J lost 5 bases, V lost 6 bases, and 13 bases had no gene match. CDR1 DFQATT and CDR2 SNEGSKA come from the germline V gene (reference sequence). This CDR3 is CSATRPQRGETGELFF. The CDR3 bases that were read are TGCAGTGCAACCAGGCCCCAGCGGGGGGAAACCGGGGAG.